This entry concerns a single T cell receptor (beta chain). The antigen is undetermined. The read stops 3 residues short of the end of the CDR3; the missing end is completed from the germline J gene. This entry is derived from a study of T cells in women clearing cervical HPV infection. Overall study: Controls gave blood once infection was undetectable; cases at lesion identification. Notes on the study in general: TRBV6-7 relative abundance averaged roughly 0.099% in cases and under 0.2% in controls. Timing of associations relative to infection is unclear; T-cell subsets were not isolated.

Trimming removed 5 bases at V and 6 bases at J, with 17 bases between. Germline CDR1 is SGHNT and CDR2 is YENEEA. The length of the CDR3 is 15 residues. Assay: immunoSEQ multiplex PCR; the TCRdb copy retains only in-frame clones and omits some. In all, the sample yields under 45,000 clones. This rearrangement joins TRBV11-3 to TRBJ2-1, with D tentatively TRBD2 (6 bases). The origin of this receptor is a woman between 18 and 70 years old with a cervical HPV16 infection that either progressed to CIN3+ or cleared (not recorded which). Source material: blood buffy coat. The sequenced CDR3 bases are TGTGCCAGCAGCCTAACCGGGGGATTGGTCAATGAG. It specifies CASSLTGGLVNE. Given in full, the CDR3 is CASSLTGGLVNEQFF.